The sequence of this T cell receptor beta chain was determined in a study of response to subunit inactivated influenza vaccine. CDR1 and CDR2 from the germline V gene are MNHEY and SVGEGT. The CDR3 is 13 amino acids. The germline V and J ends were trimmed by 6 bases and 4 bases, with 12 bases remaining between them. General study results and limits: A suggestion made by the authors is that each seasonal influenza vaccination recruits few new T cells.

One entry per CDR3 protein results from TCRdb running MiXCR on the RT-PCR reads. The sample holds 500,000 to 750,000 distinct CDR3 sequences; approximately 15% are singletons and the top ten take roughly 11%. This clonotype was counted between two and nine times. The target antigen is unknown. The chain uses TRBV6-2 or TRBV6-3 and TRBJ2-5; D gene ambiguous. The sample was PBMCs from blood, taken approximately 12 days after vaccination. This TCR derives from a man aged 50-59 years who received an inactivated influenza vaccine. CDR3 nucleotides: TGTGCCAGCAGCCTCCGTCGGGTAGAGACCCAGTACTTC. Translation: CASSLRRVETQYF.